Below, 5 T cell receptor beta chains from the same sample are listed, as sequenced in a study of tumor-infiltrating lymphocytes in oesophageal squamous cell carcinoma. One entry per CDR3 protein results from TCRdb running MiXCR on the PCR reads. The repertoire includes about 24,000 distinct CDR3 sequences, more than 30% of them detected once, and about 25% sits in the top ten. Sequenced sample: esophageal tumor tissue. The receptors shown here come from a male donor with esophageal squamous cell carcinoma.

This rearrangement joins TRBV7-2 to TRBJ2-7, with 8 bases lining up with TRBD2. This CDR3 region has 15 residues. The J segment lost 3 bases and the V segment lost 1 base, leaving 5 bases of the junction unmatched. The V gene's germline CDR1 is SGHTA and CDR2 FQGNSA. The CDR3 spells CASSLGSGAYYEQYF. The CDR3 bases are TGTGCCAGCAGCTTAGGTAGCGGGGCCTACTACGAGCAGTACTTC.

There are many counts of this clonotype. The CDR3 nucleotides are TGCGCCAGCAGCTTGGGACTCCCGGGGGGCAAAGAGACCCAGTACTTC. Protein: CASSLGLPGGKETQYF. The V gene is TRBV5-1, the J gene TRBJ2-5; D is possibly TRBD2 (7 bases). Looked up from germline, CDR1 is SGHRS and CDR2 is YFSETQ. The CDR3 has 16 amino acids. Trimming shortened V by 0 bases and J by 3 bases, and 15 bases separated the two germline ends. The full variable domain, in which reference TRBV5-1 and TRBJ2-5 provide the parts outside the CDR3, is KAGVTQTPRYLIKTRGQQVTLSCSPISGHRSVSWYQQTPGQGLQFLFEYFSETQRNKGNFPGRFSGRQFSNSRSEMNVSTLELGDSALYLCASSLGLPGGKETQYFGPGTRLLVL.

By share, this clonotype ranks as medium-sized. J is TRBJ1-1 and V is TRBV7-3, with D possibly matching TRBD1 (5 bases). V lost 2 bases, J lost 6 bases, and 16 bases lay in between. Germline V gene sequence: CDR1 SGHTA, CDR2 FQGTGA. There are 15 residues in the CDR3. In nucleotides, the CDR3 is TGTGCCAGCAGCTTAGGTCTAGGGGAGCAGGCTGAAGCTTTCTTT. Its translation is CASSLGLGEQAEAFF.

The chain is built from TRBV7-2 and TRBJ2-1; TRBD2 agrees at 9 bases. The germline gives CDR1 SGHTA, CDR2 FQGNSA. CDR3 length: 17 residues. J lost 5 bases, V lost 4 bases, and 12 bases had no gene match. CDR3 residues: CASSSPGGGGVHNEQFF. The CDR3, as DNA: TGTGCCAGCAGCTCCCCGGGGGGCGGGGGGGTCCACAATGAGCAGTTCTTC.

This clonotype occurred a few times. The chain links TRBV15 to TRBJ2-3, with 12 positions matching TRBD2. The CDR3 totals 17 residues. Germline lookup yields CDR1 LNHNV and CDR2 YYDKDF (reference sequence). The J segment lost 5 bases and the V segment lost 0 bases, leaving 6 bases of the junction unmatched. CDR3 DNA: TGTGCCACCAGCAGAGAAGGACTAGCGGGGTGGCAAGATACGCAGTATTTT. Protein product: CATSREGLAGWQDTQYF. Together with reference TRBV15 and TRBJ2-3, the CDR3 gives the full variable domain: DAMVIQNPRYQVTQFGKPVTLSCSQTLNHNVMYWYQQKSSQAPKLLFHYYDKDFNNEADTPDNFQSRRPNTSFCFLDIRSPGLGDTAMYLCATSREGLAGWQDTQYFGPGTRLTVL.